These 22 T cell receptor beta chains came from one sample sequenced in a study of blood T cell repertoires in COVID-19. Data came from immunoSEQ multiplex PCR; TCRdb stores just in-frame clones and leaves some out. The sample has just over 300,000 clones; 86% are singletons. The specimen was PBMCs or T cells enriched from blood (not recorded which). Every receptor here comes from a man aged 25-40 years who had recovered from COVID-19.

This clone occurred once. The genes are TRBV5-4 and TRBJ2-2; D gene ambiguous. V gave up 2 bases and J gave up 3 bases, with 11 bases separating them. The CDR3 sequence is 15 residues long. Per the germline V gene, CDR1 is SGHNT and CDR2 is YYREEE (reference sequence). CDR3 nucleotide sequence: TGTGCCAGCAGCTTCCGTGGCGGTTACACCGGGGAGCTGTTTTTT. Its protein is CASSFRGGYTGELFF. Filled out from reference TRBV5-4 and TRBJ2-2, the complete variable domain reads ETGVTQSPTHLIKTRGQQVTLRCSSQSGHNTVSWYQQALGQGPQFIFQYYREEENGRGNFPPRFSGLQFPNYSSELNVNALELDDSALYLCASSFRGGYTGELFFGEGSRLTVL.

The chain uses TRBV5-5 and TRBJ1-5, with D tentatively TRBD1 (6 bases). V was trimmed by 4 bases and J by 0 bases, leaving 11 bases between them. This CDR3 spans 15 amino acids. Germline CDR1 SGHKS, CDR2 YYEKEE (reference sequence). CDR3 sequence reads: CASSPGHNSNQPQHF. The DNA of the CDR3 is TGTGCCAGCAGCCCGGGACATAATAGCAATCAGCCCCAGCATTTT.

The gene calls are TRBV6-1 and TRBJ2-7; tentatively, D is TRBD1 (6 bases). Germline-derived CDR1 and CDR2 are MNHNS and SASEGT. The CDR3 runs to 15 residues. Trimming cost V 1 base and J 2 bases, with 12 bases left between them. Here the CDR3 reads CASSEEAGETYEQYF. The DNA for the CDR3 is TGTGCCAGCAGTGAAGAGGCAGGGGAGACCTACGAGCAGTACTTC.

CDR3 coding DNA: TGTGCCAGTAGTATCGGTCCACGCGAGCAGTACTTC. Amino acid sequence: CASSIGPREQYF. V is TRBV19 and J is TRBJ2-7; D not certain. CDR3 length: 12 residues. Looked up from germline, CDR1 is LNHDA and CDR2 is SQIVND (reference sequence). Trimming cost V 3 bases and J 6 bases, with 9 bases left between them.

The J gene is TRBJ1-6, the V gene TRBV6-5, with D perhaps TRBD1 (5 bases). Per germline, CDR1 MNHEY and CDR2 SVGAGI. V shed 6 bases and J shed 4 bases, with 13 bases lying between them. The CDR3 contains 15 residues. For the CDR3, the DNA is TGTGCCAGCAGGAGGGGACTGGTGTATAATTCACCCCTCCACTTT. It yields the protein CASRRGLVYNSPLHF.

This clone appeared a few times. V and J are TRBV28 and TRBJ1-2; 7 bases map to TRBD1. This CDR3 is 14 amino acids long. Trimming removed 5 bases from V and 4 bases from J; junction bases left unmatched: 7. Germline V gives CDR1 MDHEN, CDR2 SYDVKM. The chain's CDR3 is CASSADWTGYGYTF. The CDR3 nucleotides read TGTGCCAGCAGTGCCGACTGGACAGGCTATGGCTACACCTTC.

V is TRBV20-1 and J is TRBJ1-1; no definite D call. V lost 6 bases, J lost 6 bases, and 11 bases lay in between. The CDR3 contains 11 residues. Germline assignment: CDR1 DFQATT and CDR2 SNEGSKA (reference sequence). The CDR3 loop reads CSAKPGAEAFF. The CDR3 DNA sequence: TGCAGTGCCAAACCCGGGGCTGAAGCTTTCTTT.

The V call is TRBV27, the J call TRBJ2-7; TRBD1 aligns across 10 bases. V was clipped by 0 bases and J by 0 bases; unmatched bases: 8. The CDR3 consists of 18 residues. Germline V gene sequence: CDR1 MNHEY, CDR2 SMNVEV (reference sequence). CDR3 loop: CASSLSGTGVWSSYEQYF. CDR3 in DNA: TGTGCCAGCAGTTTATCTGGGACAGGGGTTTGGAGCTCCTACGAGCAGTACTTC.

The CDR3 nucleotides read TGTGCCAGCAGCTTAGGGGGGGGCACGATCAATGAGCAGTTCTTC. This encodes CASSLGGGTINEQFF. The gene calls are TRBV7-9 and TRBJ2-1, with D perhaps matching TRBD2 (7 bases). This CDR3 has 15 residues. In germline, CDR1 is SEHNR, CDR2 FQNEAQ (reference sequence). The ends were cut back, 1 base at V and 6 bases at J, with 13 bases in the middle. The full variable domain, completed using reference TRBV7-9 and TRBJ2-1, is DTGVSQNPRHKITKRGQNVTFRCDPISEHNRLYWYRQTLGQGPEFLTYFQNEAQLEKSRLLSDRFSAERPKGSFSTLEIQRTEQGDSAMYLCASSLGGGTINEQFFGPGTRLTVL.

The chain has TRBV7-9 and TRBJ1-4; 10 bases are a match to TRBD1. The length of the CDR3 is 13 residues. Germline loops: CDR1 SEHNR, CDR2 FQNEAQ (reference sequence). V shed 5 bases and J 12 bases; nucleotides not matched to a gene: 6. The CDR3 DNA follows: TGTGCCAGCAGCCGGGGACAGGGGAGGCAACTGTTTTTT. It codes for CASSRGQGRQLFF.

This sequence joins TRBV28 and TRBJ2-3; tentatively, D is TRBD1 (5 bases). CDR3 length: 14 residues. The ends were cut back, 4 bases at V and 2 bases at J, with 10 bases in the middle. Germline V gene lookup returns CDR1 MDHEN and CDR2 SYDVKM. The CDR3 DNA is TGTGCCAGCAGTTGGGGCCCACCCACAGATACGCAGTATTTT. It is translated as CASSWGPPTDTQYF.

The chain is built from TRBV18 and TRBJ1-1; D uncertain. V gave up 3 bases and J gave up 4 bases, with 12 bases separating them. CDR1 and CDR2 from the germline V gene are KGHSH and LQKENI. The CDR3 has 14 residues. The CDR3 region has the DNA TGTGCCAGCTCACCTGCCCTGAGTCGCACTGAAGCTTTCTTT. Translation gives CASSPALSRTEAFF.

V and J are TRBV3-1 (or the pseudogene TRBV3-2) and TRBJ1-3, with D tentatively TRBD1 (5 bases). The length of the CDR3 is 13 residues. Germline assignment: CDR1 LGHDT and CDR2 YNNKEL (reference sequence). The V end was cut by 1 base, the J end by 9 bases, with 10 bases between. The CDR3 loop reads CASSQGRGSTIYF. CDR3 sequence (DNA): TGTGCCAGCAGCCAAGGGCGGGGCTCCACCATATATTTT.

This chain connects TRBV5-6 to TRBJ2-5; 11 bases are a match to TRBD1. The CDR3 length is 14 residues. CDR1 is SGHDT, CDR2 YYEEEE, per germline. V lost 4 bases to trimming and J lost 4 bases; unmatched junction nucleotides: 3. In nucleotides, the CDR3 is TGTGCCAGCAGCAGAGGACAGGGGGCAGAGACCCAGTACTTC. Protein: CASSRGQGAETQYF.

The V call is TRBV19, the J call TRBJ2-2, with TRBD1 matching over 7 bases. J lost 6 bases, V lost 3 bases, and 4 bases had no gene match. The CDR3 covers 14 residues. Germline V CDR1 and CDR2: LNHDA, SQIVND (reference sequence). CDR3 loop: CASSIQQGSGELFF. The CDR3 region has the DNA TGTGCCAGTAGTATCCAACAGGGGTCCGGGGAGCTGTTTTTT. Looking up the rest from reference TRBV19 and TRBJ2-2 gives the full variable domain: DGGITQSPKYLFRKEGQNVTLSCEQNLNHDAMYWYRQDPGQGLRLIYYSQIVNDFQKGDIAEGYSVSREKKESFPLTVTSAQKNPTAFYLCASSIQQGSGELFFGEGSRLTVL.

V is TRBV3-1 (or the pseudogene TRBV3-2) and J is TRBJ2-3; 11 bases are a match to TRBD1. Per the germline V gene, CDR1 is LGHDT and CDR2 is YNNKEL (reference sequence). J lost 4 bases, V lost 1 base, and 4 bases had no gene match. The CDR3 sequence is 16 residues long. The CDR3 loop is CASSQGRDRGADTQYF. The DNA of the CDR3 is TGTGCCAGCAGCCAAGGCCGGGACAGGGGGGCAGATACGCAGTATTTT.

Comments on this clone: Other DNA sequences in this specimen translate into the identical CDR3. The chain uses TRBV5-1 and TRBJ2-7; D unresolved. Germline V gene data show CDR1 as SGHRS and CDR2 as YFSETQ. This CDR3 is 13 amino acids long. Trimming pared 0 bases from V and 2 bases from J, leaving 6 bases between. CDR3 in DNA: TGCGCCAGCAGCTTGGGGCCTGCCTACGAGCAGTACTTC. It specifies CASSLGPAYEQYF.

The chain carries TRBV10-2 and TRBJ2-5; D perhaps matches TRBD2 (6 bases). The CDR3 covers 15 residues. The V gene's germline CDR1 is WSHSY and CDR2 SAAADI. Trimming cost V 4 bases and J 5 bases, with 17 bases left between them. The CDR3 is CASSGAGSRLETQYF. The CDR3 nucleotides read TGCGCCAGCAGTGGGGCGGGATCGAGATTGGAGACCCAGTACTTC.

The J gene is TRBJ2-2, the V gene TRBV5-1; 14 bases align to TRBD2. The V gene's germline CDR1 is SGHRS and CDR2 YFSETQ. The trim removed 0 bases at V and 9 bases at J, leaving 4 bases unmatched. This CDR3 comprises 16 residues. The CDR3 protein is CASSLGLAGGPRELFF. The CDR3 DNA reads TGCGCCAGCAGCTTGGGACTAGCGGGGGGGCCAAGGGAGCTGTTTTTT. Complete variable domain (other parts from reference TRBV5-1 and TRBJ2-2): KAGVTQTPRYLIKTRGQQVTLSCSPISGHRSVSWYQQTPGQGLQFLFEYFSETQRNKGNFPGRFSGRQFSNSRSEMNVSTLELGDSALYLCASSLGLAGGPRELFFGEGSRLTVL.

With regard to this clone: The junction differs from germline at one of its ends, possibly a read error. The rearrangement links TRBV7-7 to TRBJ2-5; TRBD2 aligns across 12 bases. The CDR3 spans 20 residues. Looked up from germline, CDR1 is SSHAT and CDR2 is FNYEAQ (reference sequence). CDR3 DNA: TGTGCTAGCAGCTTAGCCCCTAACCTAGCGGGAGGGCGCGGGGGAGAGACCCAGTACTTC. Encoded protein: CASSLAPNLAGGRGGETQYF.

The CDR3 DNA reads TGTGCCAGCAGCTTAGGACCCCGACTGACTAGCGGGGGGGCTCATGAGCAGTTCTTC. Translation: CASSLGPRLTSGGAHEQFF. The chain joins TRBV13 to TRBJ2-1; 14 nucleotides match TRBD2. Germline assignment: CDR1 PRHDT and CDR2 FYEKMQ (reference sequence). V was clipped by 0 bases and J by 8 bases; unmatched bases: 12. This CDR3 spans 19 amino acids.

The CDR3, as DNA: TGCAGCGTTGACTCGCCAGGCAAGGGGGACGAGCAGTACTTC. Translating it yields CSVDSPGKGDEQYF. This sequence joins TRBV29-1 and TRBJ2-7; D perhaps matches TRBD1 (6 bases). The CDR3 contains 14 residues. Trimming cost V 3 bases and J 5 bases, with 17 bases left between them. Germline assignment: CDR1 SQVTM and CDR2 ANQGSEA.